This TCR beta chain is drawn from a study of vaccination and CD4 T cells after COVID-19. The sample's treatment: roughly 11-day PBMC culture with coronavirus spike peptide pools or control peptides (ViraFEST assay). The ViraFEST method relied on peptide pools to expand antigen-specific T cells, followed by TCR sequencing. The CDR3 sequence is 15 residues long. Unmatched junction bases numbered 11, after V lost 5 bases and J lost 7 bases. Looked up from germline, CDR1 is SGHVS and CDR2 is FQNEAQ. Whole-study findings and limits: Spike mono-reactivity marked 304 of 307 vaccine-specific clones in convalescent patients.

Sequencing of the DNA from cultured CD4+ T cells was carried out with the Oncomine TCR Beta short-read assay. One entry per CDR3 protein, called by TCRdb with MiXCR from the PCR reads. The sample contains about 15,000 distinct CDR3 sequences, around 52% of which appear only once. The sample holds a few counts of this clonotype. Its cognate antigen is unknown. The sequenced material came from CD4+ T cells from blood, cultured in vitro. The V and J genes are TRBV7-8 and TRBJ1-5, with 7 bases that match TRBD1. This clonotype was sampled from a human donor who had recovered from COVID-19. CDR3 sequence: CASSLSGQVGQPQHF. The CDR3 region has the DNA TGTGCCAGCAGCCTTAGCGGACAGGTGGGACAGCCCCAGCATTTT.